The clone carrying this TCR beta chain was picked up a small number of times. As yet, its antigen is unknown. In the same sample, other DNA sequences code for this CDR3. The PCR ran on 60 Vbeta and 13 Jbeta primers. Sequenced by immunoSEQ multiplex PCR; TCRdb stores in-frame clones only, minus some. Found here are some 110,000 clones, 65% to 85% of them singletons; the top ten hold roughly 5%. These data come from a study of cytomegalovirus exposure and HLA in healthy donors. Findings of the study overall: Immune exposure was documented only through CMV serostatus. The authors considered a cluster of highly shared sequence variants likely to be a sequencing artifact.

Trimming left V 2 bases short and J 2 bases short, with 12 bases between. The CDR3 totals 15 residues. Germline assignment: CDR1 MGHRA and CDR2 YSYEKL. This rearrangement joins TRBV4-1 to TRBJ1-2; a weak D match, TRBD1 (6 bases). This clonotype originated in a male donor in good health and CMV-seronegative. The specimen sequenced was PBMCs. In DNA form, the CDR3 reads TGCGCCAGCAGCCAAACCGGGACACTCAACTATGGCTACACCTTC. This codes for CASSQTGTLNYGYTF.